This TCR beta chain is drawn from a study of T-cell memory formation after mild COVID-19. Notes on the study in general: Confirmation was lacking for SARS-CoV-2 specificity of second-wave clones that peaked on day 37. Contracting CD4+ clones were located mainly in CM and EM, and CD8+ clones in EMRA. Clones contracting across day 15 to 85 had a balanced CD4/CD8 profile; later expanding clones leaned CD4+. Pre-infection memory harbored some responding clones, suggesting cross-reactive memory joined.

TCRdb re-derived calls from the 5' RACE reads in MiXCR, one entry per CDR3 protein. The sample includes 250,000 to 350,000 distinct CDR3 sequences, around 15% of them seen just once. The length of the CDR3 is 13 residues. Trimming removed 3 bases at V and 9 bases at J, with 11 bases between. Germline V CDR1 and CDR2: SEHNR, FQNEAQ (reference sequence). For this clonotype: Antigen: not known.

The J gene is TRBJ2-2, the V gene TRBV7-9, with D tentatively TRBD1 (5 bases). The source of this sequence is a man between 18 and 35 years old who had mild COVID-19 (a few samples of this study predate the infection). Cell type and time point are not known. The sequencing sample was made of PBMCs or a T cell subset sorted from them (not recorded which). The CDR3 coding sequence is TGTGCCAGCAGCTTCAGGGTGGTCCGGGAGCTGTTTTTT. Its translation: CASSFRVVRELFF.